This TCR beta chain was sequenced for a study of human T cells and chemical hapten exposure. Overall study: Patients received weekly diphenylcyclopropenone doses to the scalp throughout the approximately 23-week study.

From the RACE reads, TCRdb called clonotypes with MiXCR, one entry per CDR3 protein. The sample records 75,000 to 100,000 distinct CDR3 sequences, around 12% being singletons. This clonotype has just a few counts. The CDR3 extends over 12 amino acids. V shed 2 bases, J shed 10 bases, and the junction held 4 bases outside the gene matches. Germline V gene lookup returns CDR1 MGHRA and CDR2 YSYEKL. Documented time point: patch test 1, 2 weeks after DPC sensitization. Described treatment: therapeutic diphenylcyclopropenone sensitization with weekly scalp DPC. The source is a woman between 40 and 55 years old with alopecia areata. Some clones in this sample may be carry-over from other donors' samples. This material consisted of whole blood, taken in connection with sensitization to the hapten diphenylcyclopropenone (DPC). The rearrangement joins TRBV4-1 to TRBJ1-1; 7 nucleotides match TRBD1. The CDR3 DNA is TGCGCCAGCAGCCAAACCAGGGGGGTAGCTTTCTTT. Protein: CASSQTRGVAFF.